Following are 17 T cell receptor beta chains from one sample sequenced in a study of shared clonotypes between healthy human individuals. Assay: immunoSEQ multiplex PCR; the TCRdb copy retains only in-frame clones and omits some. The sample has about 2,100,000 clones, about 93% seen once; the top ten hold around 1.7%. Naive CD8 cells lacked CD45RO and underwent positive selection for CCR7, leaving out terminally differentiated effector memory CD45RA+ cells. The material sequenced was naive CD8+ T cells from PBMCs. These receptors originate from a man aged 18 to 30 in good health. Some clones in this sample may be carry-over from other donors' samples.

Comment on this clone: This same CDR3 is encoded by further DNA sequences in the sample. The J gene is TRBJ2-5, the V gene TRBV28; 7 bases map to TRBD1. There are 14 residues in the CDR3. Germline CDR1 reads MDHEN; CDR2 reads SYDVKM. With 3 bases clipped from V and 5 bases from J, the junction kept 6 bases outside the gene matches. CDR3 bases: TGTGCCAGCAGTTTGAGGGGGCGCCGGGAGACCCAGTACTTC. The encoded protein is CASSLRGRRETQYF.

The CDR3 DNA follows: TGCGCCAGCAGCCATTCTAGGCGCGGGCCGAACTATGGCTACACCTTC. This codes for CASSHSRRGPNYGYTF. This chain joins TRBV4-1 and TRBJ1-2; D is ambiguous. The CDR3 contains 16 residues. Germline CDR1 MGHRA, CDR2 YSYEKL. V was cut by 3 bases and J by 2 bases, with 16 bases left in between.

CDR3 protein: CASSLSFGTLNTEAFF. CDR3 in DNA: TGTGCCAGCAGTTTATCGTTTGGCACCTTGAACACTGAAGCTTTCTTT. The chain employs TRBV27 and TRBJ1-1; D unresolved. Germline loops: CDR1 MNHEY, CDR2 SMNVEV (reference sequence). The CDR3 contains 16 residues. Deletions cut 0 bases from V and 0 bases from J, with 11 bases between.

V gene TRBV6-5 combines with J gene TRBJ1-2, with 7 bases that match TRBD1. The germline CDR1 and CDR2 sequences are MNHEY and SVGAGI. The CDR3 length is 14 residues. Trimming at V came to 5 bases and at J to 7 bases, leaving 10 bases not matched to a gene. CDR3 coding DNA: TGTGCCAGCAGTCCCGACAGGGCGCAGCTTGGCTACACCTTC. Encoded protein: CASSPDRAQLGYTF.

The rearrangement joins TRBV6-5 to TRBJ2-7; 8 bases are a match to TRBD1. The CDR3 runs 14 residues. CDR1 MNHEY and CDR2 SVGAGI come from the germline V gene. V trimming: 5 bases; J trimming: 3 bases; junction bases outside the gene matches: 6. The CDR3 region has the DNA TGTGCCAGCAGTCTCCACAGGGGGAACTACGAGCAGTACTTC. As protein: CASSLHRGNYEQYF.

This chain joins TRBV2 and TRBJ1-2, with unresolved D. This CDR3 has 16 residues. Trimming took 4 bases from V and 8 from J, leaving 23 bases between them. CDR1 SNHLY and CDR2 FYNNEI come from the germline V gene. The CDR3 loop is CASSGPVDVSFLGYTF. CDR3 DNA sequence: TGTGCCAGCAGTGGGCCCGTCGACGTCAGCTTTTTGGGCTACACCTTC.

The gene calls are TRBV7-6 and TRBJ2-7, with TRBD1 identical over 7 bases. V shed 5 bases, J shed 2 bases, and the junction held 6 bases outside the gene matches. The length of the CDR3 is 14 residues. In germline, CDR1 is SGHVS, CDR2 FNYEAQ. CDR3 coding DNA: TGTGCCAGCAGCCTGGGACAGCTAACCTACGAGCAGTACTTC. This encodes CASSLGQLTYEQYF.

J is TRBJ1-4 and V is TRBV10-2; possibly TRBD1 for D (5 bases). There are 15 residues in the CDR3. V lost 3 bases, J lost 8 bases, and 16 bases lay in between. Germline-derived CDR1 and CDR2 are WSHSY and SAAADI. In DNA, the CDR3 is TGCGCCAGCAGTGATGAGGCGGATGGGGGGGAAAAACTGTTTTTT. Protein product: CASSDEADGGEKLFF.

The chain's CDR3 is CASSHRQGLNTEAFF. Here the CDR3 DNA reads TGCGCCAGCAGCCACCGACAGGGCCTGAACACTGAAGCTTTCTTT. V usage is TRBV10-1 and J usage is TRBJ1-1; 7 bases line up with TRBD1. Germline trimming cut 6 bases from V and 0 bases from J; bases unmatched to any gene: 7. Germline V lookup: CDR1 WNHNN, CDR2 SYGVQD (reference sequence). The CDR3 sequence is 15 residues long.

This chain joins TRBV13 and TRBJ1-1, with 9 bases identical to TRBD1. CDR1 is PRHDT and CDR2 is FYEKMQ in the germline V gene (reference sequence). This CDR3 region has 14 residues. The V and J ends lost 4 bases and 5 bases, in that order; junction bases with no gene match: 5. CDR3 in amino acids: CASSSRDRDTEAFF. DNA of the CDR3: TGTGCCAGCAGCTCCCGGGACAGGGATACTGAAGCTTTCTTT.

This sequence joins TRBV5-5 and TRBJ2-7; D remains unclear. With 0 bases removed from V and 0 bases from J, the gap between germline ends came to 7 bases. The CDR3 is 14 amino acids. The V gene's germline CDR1 is SGHKS and CDR2 YYEKEE (reference sequence). CDR3 coding DNA: TGTGCCAGCAGCTTGGGTGGGTTCTCCTACGAGCAGTACTTC. Its translation is CASSLGGFSYEQYF. The full variable domain, in which reference TRBV5-5 and TRBJ2-7 provide the parts outside the CDR3, is DAGVTQSPTHLIKTRGQQVTLRCSPISGHKSVSWYQQVLGQGPQFIFQYYEKEERGRGNFPDRFSARQFPNYSSELNVNALLLGDSALYLCASSLGGFSYEQYFGPGTRLTVT.

This chain links TRBV14 with TRBJ1-2; 8 bases map to TRBD1. Per germline, CDR1 SGHDN and CDR2 FVKESK. The CDR3 length is 15 residues. The ends lost 1 base at V and 5 bases at J; junction bases unmatched: 6. Written as DNA, the CDR3 is TGTGCCAGCAGCCAAGCCTGGACAGGGAGTTATGGCTACACCTTC. This sequence encodes CASSQAWTGSYGYTF. Full variable domain (missing parts from reference TRBV14 and TRBJ1-2): EAGVTQFPSHSVIEKGQTVTLRCDPISGHDNLYWYRRVMGKEIKFLLHFVKESKQDESGMPNNRFLAERTGGTYSTLKVQPAELEDSGVYFCASSQAWTGSYGYTFGSGTRLTVV.

The rearrangement links TRBV10-3 to TRBJ2-1; maybe TRBD2 (6 bases). CDR1 is ENHRY and CDR2 is SYGVKD in the germline V gene. CDR3 length: 13 amino acids. V lost 6 bases, J lost 5 bases, and 11 bases lay in between. The CDR3 protein is CAIRGLLDNEQFF. As DNA, the CDR3 is TGTGCCATCAGGGGACTGCTAGACAATGAGCAGTTCTTC.

The CDR3 DNA follows: TGCGCCAGCAGCTCTTTACAGGGGGTGGACACTGAAGCTTTCTTT. It is translated as CASSSLQGVDTEAFF. This chain links TRBV5-1 with TRBJ1-1; TRBD1 aligns across 8 bases. V shed 3 bases and J 3 bases; nucleotides not matched to a gene: 7. The CDR3 has 15 residues. Looked up from germline, CDR1 is SGHRS and CDR2 is YFSETQ. Full variable domain (missing parts from reference TRBV5-1 and TRBJ1-1): KAGVTQTPRYLIKTRGQQVTLSCSPISGHRSVSWYQQTPGQGLQFLFEYFSETQRNKGNFPGRFSGRQFSNSRSEMNVSTLELGDSALYLCASSSLQGVDTEAFFGQGTRLTVV.

V and J are TRBV6-5 and TRBJ2-7, with D possibly being TRBD2 (6 bases). Per germline, CDR1 MNHEY and CDR2 SVGAGI. The length of the CDR3 is 13 residues. Trimming took 5 bases from V and 4 from J, leaving 12 bases between them. In nucleotides, the CDR3 is TGTGCCAGCAGTCTGGGACTTACATACGAGCAGTACTTC. Translating it yields CASSLGLTYEQYF.

V usage is TRBV28 and J usage is TRBJ2-3; 8 bases match TRBD1. V shed 3 bases, J shed 2 bases, and the junction held 7 bases outside the gene matches. Germline values: CDR1 MDHEN, CDR2 SYDVKM. The CDR3 is made up of 16 amino acids. The DNA for the CDR3 is TGTGCCAGCAGTTTTTGGACAGGGATAAACACAGATACGCAGTATTTT. It yields the protein CASSFWTGINTDTQYF.

Note on this clone: At the DNA level, this CDR3 is encoded by other sequences in the same sample as well. J is TRBJ2-5 and V is TRBV9, with 7 nucleotides matching TRBD2. The germline CDR1 and CDR2 sequences are SGDLS and YYNGEE. The CDR3 is made up of 14 amino acids. V was clipped by 0 bases and J by 4 bases; unmatched bases: 3. The CDR3 sequence: CASSVAAGVETQYF. The CDR3 DNA reads as TGTGCCAGCAGCGTAGCTGCGGGGGTAGAGACCCAGTACTTC.